These 9 T cell receptor beta chains share one sample of origin, sequenced in a study of patients and donors after allogeneic stem cell transplantation. TCRdb re-called the RT-PCR reads through MiXCR, storing one row per CDR3 protein. Found here are about a million distinct CDR3 sequences, roughly 18% of them singletons; the top ten hold under 6.5%. Material for sequencing was blood, either unsorted or a sorted T cell fraction (not recorded which). These receptors came from a human donor who was either an allogeneic HSCT recipient or a stem cell or donor lymphocyte infusion donor (not recorded which). It is not recorded whose cells these are; they may come from a transplant donor.

This clonotype was observed a few times. The V gene is TRBV5-1, the J gene TRBJ1-1, with a possible D match to TRBD1 (6 bases). CDR3 length: 17 amino acids. Germline CDR1 and CDR2: SGHRS and YFSETQ. Trimming took 0 bases from V and 11 from J, leaving 26 bases between them. CDR3 in DNA: TGCGCCAGCAGCTTGGCGAGTTCAGGGGCTGGGGGCCTGGCCGCTTTCTTT. This translates into CASSLASSGAGGLAAFF.

This clonotype was seen a few times. The rearrangement joins TRBV6-2 or TRBV6-3 to TRBJ2-1; D may be TRBD2 (7 bases). In germline, CDR1 is MNHEY, CDR2 SVGEGT. The CDR3 is 15 residues long. The CDR3 here is CATTKSRGGYNEQFF. In nucleotides, the CDR3 is TGTGCTACCACTAAGTCGAGGGGGGGCTACAATGAGCAGTTCTTC.

This clonotype was recorded many times. The V gene is TRBV6-5, the J gene TRBJ2-1; no definite D call. Per germline, CDR1 MNHEY and CDR2 SVGAGI. This CDR3 contains 12 residues. V lost 5 bases and J lost 8, with 10 bases in between. CDR3 bases: TGTGCCAGCAGTACCTCGGGTGATGAGCAGTTCTTC. Protein sequence: CASSTSGDEQFF.

This sequence joins TRBV30 and TRBJ2-7; 7 bases line up with TRBD1. The CDR3 loop spans 13 amino acids. From germline, CDR1 is GTSNPN and CDR2 SVGIG (reference sequence). V was pared by 2 bases and J by 2 bases, with 3 bases of the junction left unmatched. The CDR3 region is CAWSFTGAYEQYF. The CDR3 region has the DNA TGTGCCTGGAGTTTTACAGGGGCCTACGAGCAGTACTTC.

CDR3 nucleotides: TGCGCCAGCAGGCCTGGGGCGAACACCGGGGAGCTGTTTTTT. The encoded protein is CASRPGANTGELFF. This chain uses TRBV10-2 with TRBJ2-2; D gene ambiguous. The germline CDR1 and CDR2 sequences are WSHSY and SAAADI. The CDR3 loop spans 14 amino acids. V dropped 6 bases and J dropped 0 bases, with 8 bases sitting between them.

This clonotype was picked up many times. The V gene is TRBV9, the J gene TRBJ2-3; 13 nucleotides align to TRBD2. Germline V gene sequence: CDR1 SGDLS, CDR2 YYNGEE. The V segment lost 4 bases and the J segment 4 bases; nucleotides outside the gene matches: 9. This CDR3 comprises 17 residues. The CDR3 here is CASSSPLAGGLSDTQYF. CDR3 sequence (DNA): TGTGCCAGCAGCTCCCCACTAGCGGGGGGGCTCTCAGATACGCAGTATTTT.

The sample holds a few counts of this clonotype. The chain employs TRBV10-3 and TRBJ2-5; no definite D call. V shed 1 base and J shed 3 bases, with 15 bases lying between them. The germline V gene encodes CDR1 ENHRY and CDR2 SYGVKD. CDR3 length: 16 residues. CDR3 protein: CAISEYGTAFEETQYF. CDR3 DNA sequence: TGTGCCATCAGTGAGTACGGAACAGCCTTCGAAGAGACCCAGTACTTC.

This chain joins TRBV28 and TRBJ2-5; 8 bases match TRBD1. In germline, CDR1 is MDHEN, CDR2 SYDVKM. The CDR3 length is 16 residues. V shed 5 bases, J shed 3 bases, and the junction held 11 bases outside the gene matches. CDR3 region: CASSLASRTGKETQYF. The CDR3 nucleotides are TGTGCCAGCAGTCTAGCCTCCCGGACAGGGAAAGAGACCCAGTACTTC. The whole variable domain, remainder taken from reference TRBV28 and TRBJ2-5, is DVKVTQSSRYLVKRTGEKVFLECVQDMDHENMFWYRQDPGLGLRLIYFSYDVKMKEKGDIPEGYSVSREKKERFSLILESASTNQTSMYLCASSLASRTGKETQYFGPGTRLLVL.

This clonotype has just a few counts. The CDR3 spells CAWSAQVGQPQHF. For the CDR3, the DNA is TGTGCCTGGAGTGCGCAGGTCGGCCAGCCCCAGCATTTT. V usage is TRBV30 and J usage is TRBJ1-5; D not certain. This CDR3 comprises 13 residues. CDR1 and CDR2 (germline): GTSNPN, SVGIG (reference sequence). V was cut by 1 base and J by 7 bases, with 11 bases left in between. The whole variable domain, filled in from reference TRBV30 and TRBJ1-5, reads SQTIHQWPATLVQPVGSPLSLECTVEGTSNPNLYWYRQAAGRGLQLLFYSVGIGQISSEVPQNLSASRPQDRQFILSSKKLLLSDSGFYLCAWSAQVGQPQHFGDGTRLSIL.